What follows are 15 T cell receptor beta chains derived from one specimen sequenced in a study of blood T cell repertoires in COVID-19. Generated by immunoSEQ multiplex PCR, the TCRdb table keeps only in-frame clones and is missing some. The data hold some 290,000 clones, with under 95% observed a single time. Sequencing was performed on PBMCs or T cells enriched from blood (not recorded which). Receptor source: a woman between 35 and 50 years old with acute COVID-19.

The chain links TRBV11-2 to TRBJ1-1, with unresolved D. V was cut by 3 bases and J by 2 bases, with 10 bases left in between. Germline V gene lookup returns CDR1 SGHAT and CDR2 FQNNGV. This CDR3 region has 14 residues. DNA for the CDR3: TGTGCCAGCAGCTTTGGAAACAGAAACACTGAAGCTTTCTTT. Protein product: CASSFGNRNTEAFF.

The rearrangement joins TRBV15 to TRBJ1-1; 12 bases fit TRBD1. V gave up 2 bases and J gave up 11 bases; unmatched junction bases: 15. In germline, CDR1 is LNHNV, CDR2 YYDKDF (reference sequence). This CDR3 spans 17 amino acids. CDR3 region: CATSRSLGTGGGSVAFF. The CDR3 nucleotides are TGTGCCACCAGCAGAAGTCTAGGGACAGGGGGCGGTTCAGTCGCTTTCTTT.

The rearrangement uses TRBV6-5 and TRBJ1-1; unclear D gene. Trimming took off 5 bases at V and 0 bases at J, with 10 bases between the two ends. This CDR3 contains 14 residues. Per the germline V gene, CDR1 is MNHEY and CDR2 is SVGAGI. In DNA, the CDR3 is TGTGCCAGCAGTAGAGGAGGGATGAACACTGAAGCTTTCTTT. It translates to CASSRGGMNTEAFF.

This clone was seen only once. The chain is built from TRBV28 and TRBJ2-2; 12 nucleotides match TRBD2. This CDR3 is 15 amino acids long. Germline CDR1 is MDHEN and CDR2 is SYDVKM. V shed 6 bases and J 9 bases; nucleotides not matched to a gene: 8. In DNA form, the CDR3 reads TGTGCCAGCAGCCCTAGCGGGGGGGCGACCCGGGAGCTGTTTTTT. Encoded protein: CASSPSGGATRELFF.

The chain carries TRBV5-1 and TRBJ2-2; TRBD2 is a possible D gene (6 bases). The CDR3 is made up of 13 amino acids. CDR1 is SGHRS, CDR2 YFSETQ, per germline. V was shortened by 2 bases and J by 5 bases, with 7 bases between the two germline ends. The CDR3 coding sequence is TGCGCCAGCAGCTTTGGGGGGACCGGGGAGCTGTTTTTT. It translates to CASSFGGTGELFF. Supplemented by reference TRBV5-1 and TRBJ2-2, the full variable domain reads KAGVTQTPRYLIKTRGQQVTLSCSPISGHRSVSWYQQTPGQGLQFLFEYFSETQRNKGNFPGRFSGRQFSNSRSEMNVSTLELGDSALYLCASSFGGTGELFFGEGSRLTVL.

This clone was found once. The rearrangement links TRBV30 to TRBJ2-5; possible D gene TRBD2, 7 bases. The ends were cut back, 4 bases at V and 6 bases at J, with 15 bases in the middle. The CDR3 runs 13 residues. CDR1 GTSNPN and CDR2 SVGIG come from the germline V gene (reference sequence). CDR3 in amino acids: CAWILQGGKTQYF. CDR3 in DNA: TGTGCCTGGATCCTACAGGGAGGGAAGACCCAGTACTTC.

The gene calls are TRBV2 and TRBJ2-5; D unresolved. Trimming removed 6 bases at V and 1 base at J, with 6 bases between. Germline CDR1 and CDR2: SNHLY and FYNNEI. The CDR3 extends over 12 amino acids. The CDR3 is CASSRIQETQYF. CDR3 in DNA: TGTGCCAGCAGCAGAATCCAAGAGACCCAGTACTTC.

The chain uses TRBV30 and TRBJ1-2; perhaps TRBD1 as D (5 bases). CDR1 is GTSNPN, CDR2 SVGIG, per germline (reference sequence). The V and J ends lost 2 bases and 8 bases respectively, with 24 bases between them. The CDR3 has 16 amino acids. The CDR3 sequence is CAWSPPYVIGTGGYTF. In DNA, the CDR3 is TGTGCCTGGAGTCCACCGTACGTTATCGGGACTGGAGGCTACACCTTC.

CDR3 amino acids: CATSTRQGADEQYF. The DNA for the CDR3 is TGTGCCACCAGCACAAGACAGGGGGCGGACGAGCAGTACTTC. The chain carries TRBV15 and TRBJ2-7; 10 bases match TRBD1. The V segment lost 4 bases and the J segment 5 bases; nucleotides outside the gene matches: 5. The germline V gene has CDR1 LNHNV and CDR2 YYDKDF (reference sequence). The CDR3 loop spans 14 amino acids. The full variable domain, with the rest looked up from reference TRBV15 and TRBJ2-7, is DAMVIQNPRYQVTQFGKPVTLSCSQTLNHNVMYWYQQKSSQAPKLLFHYYDKDFNNEADTPDNFQSRRPNTSFCFLDIRSPGLGDTAMYLCATSTRQGADEQYFGPGTRLTVT.

The J gene is TRBJ1-6, the V gene TRBV6-5, with a tentative D call TRBD1 (5 bases). CDR3 length: 15 amino acids. Germline assignment: CDR1 MNHEY and CDR2 SVGAGI. The germline V and J ends were trimmed by 2 bases and 5 bases, with 10 bases remaining between them. DNA for the CDR3: TGTGCCAGCAGTTACCTCGACAGCCATAATTCACCCCTCCACTTT. Encoded protein: CASSYLDSHNSPLHF.

This clone turned up a few times. The rearrangement joins TRBV30 to TRBJ1-4; 11 nucleotides match TRBD1. The CDR3 extends over 15 amino acids. CDR1 and CDR2 from the germline V gene are GTSNPN and SVGIG (reference sequence). V dropped 7 bases and J dropped 6; count of bases not matched to a gene: 10. DNA for the CDR3: TGTGCCTCCTCCGGGACAGGGGGAGGCGATGAAAAACTGTTTTTT. Its translation is CASSGTGGGDEKLFF.

The rearrangement links TRBV19 to TRBJ1-2, with D unclear. Germline CDR1 reads LNHDA; CDR2 reads SQIVND (reference sequence). V was pared by 3 bases and J by 8 bases, with 7 bases between. This CDR3 contains 11 residues. CDR3 sequence (DNA): TGTGCCAGTAGTATCGAGGAAGGCTACACCTTC. Its protein product is CASSIEEGYTF.

V gene TRBV5-1 combines with J gene TRBJ2-1, with 7 bases lining up with TRBD2. Unmatched junction bases numbered 2, after V lost 2 bases and J lost 12 bases. The CDR3 runs to 11 residues. CDR1 is SGHRS, CDR2 YFSETQ, per germline. CDR3 coding DNA: TGCGCCAGCAGCTTTAGCGGGCGGCAGTTCTTC. This gives the protein CASSFSGRQFF.

This chain links TRBV6-5 with TRBJ2-7; D call uncertain. V was shortened by 7 bases and J by 9 bases, with 7 bases between the two germline ends. This CDR3 has 9 residues. Germline CDR1 MNHEY, CDR2 SVGAGI. The CDR3 region has the DNA TGTGCCAGCATTGCCGGGCAGTACTTC. Protein sequence: CASIAGQYF.

This sequence joins TRBV19 and TRBJ1-2; the D gene is possibly TRBD1 (5 bases). V gave up 3 bases and J gave up 0 bases, with 17 bases separating them. Looked up from germline, CDR1 is LNHDA and CDR2 is SQIVND (reference sequence). This CDR3 contains 17 residues. The CDR3: CASSIETVTFSNYGYTF. The CDR3 DNA reads TGTGCCAGTAGTATTGAGACAGTCACATTTTCTAACTATGGCTACACCTTC.